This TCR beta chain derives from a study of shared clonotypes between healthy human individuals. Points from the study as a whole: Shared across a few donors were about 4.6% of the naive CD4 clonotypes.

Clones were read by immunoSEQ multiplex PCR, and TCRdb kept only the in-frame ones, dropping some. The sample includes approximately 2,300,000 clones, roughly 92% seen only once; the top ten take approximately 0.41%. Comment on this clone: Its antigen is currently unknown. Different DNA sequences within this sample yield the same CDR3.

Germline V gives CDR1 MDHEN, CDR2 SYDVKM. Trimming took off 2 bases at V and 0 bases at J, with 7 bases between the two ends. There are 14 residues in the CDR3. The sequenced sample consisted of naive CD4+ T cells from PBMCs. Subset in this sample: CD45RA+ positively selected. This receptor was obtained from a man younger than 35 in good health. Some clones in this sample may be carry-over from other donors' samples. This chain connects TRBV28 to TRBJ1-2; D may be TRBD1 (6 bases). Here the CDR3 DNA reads TGTGCCAGCAGTTTAAGGACAGCTAACTATGGCTACACCTTC. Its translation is CASSLRTANYGYTF.